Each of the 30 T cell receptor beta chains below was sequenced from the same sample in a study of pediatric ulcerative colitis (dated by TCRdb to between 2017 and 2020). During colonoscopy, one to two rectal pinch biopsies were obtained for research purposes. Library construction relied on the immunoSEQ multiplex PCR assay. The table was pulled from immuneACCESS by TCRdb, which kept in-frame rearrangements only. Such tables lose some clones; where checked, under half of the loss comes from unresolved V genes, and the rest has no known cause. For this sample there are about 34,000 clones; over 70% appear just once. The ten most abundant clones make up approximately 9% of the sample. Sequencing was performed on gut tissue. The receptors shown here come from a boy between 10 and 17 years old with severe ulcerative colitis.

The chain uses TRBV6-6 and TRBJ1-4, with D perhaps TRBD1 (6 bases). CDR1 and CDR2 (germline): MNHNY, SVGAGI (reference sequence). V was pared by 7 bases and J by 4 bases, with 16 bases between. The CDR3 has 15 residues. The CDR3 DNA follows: TGTGCCAGCACCCCAAAAGGGGGGGATAATGAAAAACTGTTTTTT. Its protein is CASTPKGGDNEKLFF.

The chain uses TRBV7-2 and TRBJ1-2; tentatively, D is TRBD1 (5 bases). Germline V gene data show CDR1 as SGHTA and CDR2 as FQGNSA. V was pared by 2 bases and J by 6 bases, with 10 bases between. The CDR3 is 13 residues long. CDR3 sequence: CASSLRGLDGYTF. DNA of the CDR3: TGTGCCAGCAGCTTAAGGGGCTTAGATGGCTACACCTTC.

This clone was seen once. The CDR3 region has the DNA TGTGCCAGCAGCCCAACAGGGGGCTCGTTAGGCGGGGAGCTGTTTTTT. Translated: CASSPTGGSLGGELFF. V and J are TRBV7-3 and TRBJ2-2; 9 bases fit TRBD1. The CDR3 totals 16 residues. V shed 5 bases, J shed 7 bases, and the junction held 11 bases outside the gene matches. CDR1 is SGHTA, CDR2 FQGTGA, per germline.

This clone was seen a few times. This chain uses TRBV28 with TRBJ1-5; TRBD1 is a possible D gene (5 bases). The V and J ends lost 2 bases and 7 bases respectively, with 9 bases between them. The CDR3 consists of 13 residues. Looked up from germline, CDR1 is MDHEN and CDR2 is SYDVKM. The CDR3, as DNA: TGTGCCAGCAGTTTAGGGGGGGTCCAGCCCCAGCATTTT. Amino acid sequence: CASSLGGVQPQHF.

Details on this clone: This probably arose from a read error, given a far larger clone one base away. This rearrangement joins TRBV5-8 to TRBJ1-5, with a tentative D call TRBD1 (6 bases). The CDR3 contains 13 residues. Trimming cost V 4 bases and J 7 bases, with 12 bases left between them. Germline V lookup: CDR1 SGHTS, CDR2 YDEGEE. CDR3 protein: CASSRAGGQPQHF. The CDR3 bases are TGTGCCAGCAGCCGCGCGGGGGGCCAGCCCCAGCATTTT.

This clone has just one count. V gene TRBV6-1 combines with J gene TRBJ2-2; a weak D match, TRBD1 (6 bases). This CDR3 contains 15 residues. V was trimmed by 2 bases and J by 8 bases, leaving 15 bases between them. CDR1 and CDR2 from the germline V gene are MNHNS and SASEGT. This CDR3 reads CASSEYGDTRGELFF. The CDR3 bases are TGTGCCAGCAGTGAATATGGGGACACACGGGGGGAGCTGTTTTTT.

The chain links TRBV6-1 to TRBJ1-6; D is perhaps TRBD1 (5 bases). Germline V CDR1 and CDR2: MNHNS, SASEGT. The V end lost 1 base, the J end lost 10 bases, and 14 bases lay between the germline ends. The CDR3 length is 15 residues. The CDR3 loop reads CASSEGVGVRSPLHF. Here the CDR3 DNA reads TGTGCCAGCAGTGAAGGGGTGGGGGTTAGGTCACCCCTCCACTTT.

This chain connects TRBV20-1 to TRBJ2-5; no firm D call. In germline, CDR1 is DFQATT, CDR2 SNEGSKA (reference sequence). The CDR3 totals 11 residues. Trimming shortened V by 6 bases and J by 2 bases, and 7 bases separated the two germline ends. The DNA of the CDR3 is TGCAGTGCGCCGCGGCAAGAGACCCAGTACTTC. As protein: CSAPRQETQYF.

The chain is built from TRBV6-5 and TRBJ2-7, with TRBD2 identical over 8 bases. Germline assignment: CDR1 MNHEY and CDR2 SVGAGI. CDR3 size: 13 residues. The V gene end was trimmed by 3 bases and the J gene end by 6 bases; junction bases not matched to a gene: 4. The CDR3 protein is CASSYGLAGEQYF. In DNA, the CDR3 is TGTGCCAGCAGTTATGGACTAGCCGGCGAGCAGTACTTC.

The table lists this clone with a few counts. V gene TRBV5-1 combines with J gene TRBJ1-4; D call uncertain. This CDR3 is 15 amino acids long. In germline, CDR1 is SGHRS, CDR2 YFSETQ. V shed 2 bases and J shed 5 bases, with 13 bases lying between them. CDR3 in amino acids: CASSLPTGINEKLFF. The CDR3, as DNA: TGCGCCAGCAGCTTACCGACGGGCATCAATGAAAAACTGTTTTTT.

This chain's CDR3 is CASSLGSGDYGYTF. In DNA form, the CDR3 reads TGCGCCAGCAGCTTGGGAAGCGGGGACTATGGCTACACCTTC. The chain recombines TRBV5-1 with TRBJ1-2, with D unclear. Germline CDR1 is SGHRS and CDR2 is YFSETQ. Deletions cut 0 bases from V and 3 bases from J, with 9 bases between. This CDR3 is built from 14 residues.

The CDR3: CASSPTEGNSNQPQHF. CDR3 sequence (DNA): TGTGCCAGCAGCCCCACAGAGGGCAATAGCAATCAGCCCCAGCATTTT. The J gene is TRBJ1-5, the V gene TRBV14, with D uncertain. CDR3 length: 16 residues. Germline V gene data show CDR1 as SGHDN and CDR2 as FVKESK. Trimming cost V 4 bases and J 0 bases, with 13 bases left between them. Complete variable domain (other parts from reference TRBV14 and TRBJ1-5): EAGVTQFPSHSVIEKGQTVTLRCDPISGHDNLYWYRRVMGKEIKFLLHFVKESKQDESGMPNNRFLAERTGGTYSTLKVQPAELEDSGVYFCASSPTEGNSNQPQHFGDGTRLSIL.

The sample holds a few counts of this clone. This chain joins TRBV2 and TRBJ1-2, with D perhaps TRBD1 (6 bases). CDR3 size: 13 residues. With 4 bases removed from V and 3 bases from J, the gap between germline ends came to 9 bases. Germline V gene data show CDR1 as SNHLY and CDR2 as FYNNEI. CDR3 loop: CASSGNRDYGYTF. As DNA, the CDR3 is TGTGCCAGCAGTGGAAACAGGGACTATGGCTACACCTTC.

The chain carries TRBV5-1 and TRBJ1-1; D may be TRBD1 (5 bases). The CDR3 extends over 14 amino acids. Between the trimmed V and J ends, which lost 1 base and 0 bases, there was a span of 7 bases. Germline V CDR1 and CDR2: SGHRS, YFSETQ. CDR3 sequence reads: CASSLQGMNTEAFF. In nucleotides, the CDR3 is TGCGCCAGCAGCTTGCAGGGAATGAACACTGAAGCTTTCTTT.

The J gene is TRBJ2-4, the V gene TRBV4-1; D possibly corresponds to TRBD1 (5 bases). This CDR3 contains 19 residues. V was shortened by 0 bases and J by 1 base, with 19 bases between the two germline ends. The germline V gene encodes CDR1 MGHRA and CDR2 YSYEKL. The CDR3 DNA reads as TGCGCCAGCAGCCAAGATCGGGCCCGGCAGGGTCGTGCCAAAAACATTCAGTACTTC. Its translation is CASSQDRARQGRAKNIQYF.

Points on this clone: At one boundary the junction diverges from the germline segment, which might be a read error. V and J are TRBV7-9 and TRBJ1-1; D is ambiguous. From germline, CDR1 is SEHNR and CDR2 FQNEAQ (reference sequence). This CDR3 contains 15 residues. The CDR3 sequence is CASQPPKGNQIGGAF. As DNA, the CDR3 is TGTGCCAGCCAACCTCCGAAGGGAAACCAGATCGGCGGCGCCTTT.

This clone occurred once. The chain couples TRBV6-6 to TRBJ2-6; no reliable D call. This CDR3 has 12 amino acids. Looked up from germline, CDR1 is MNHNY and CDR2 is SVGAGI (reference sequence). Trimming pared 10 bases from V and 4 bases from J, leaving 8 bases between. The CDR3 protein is CATRSGANVLTF. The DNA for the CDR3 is TGTGCCACCCGTTCCGGGGCCAACGTCCTGACTTTC.

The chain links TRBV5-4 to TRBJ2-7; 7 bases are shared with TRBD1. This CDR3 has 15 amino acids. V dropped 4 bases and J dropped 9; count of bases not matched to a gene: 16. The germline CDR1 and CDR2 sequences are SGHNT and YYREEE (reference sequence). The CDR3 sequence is CASSPPGGIRTVQYF. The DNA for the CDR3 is TGTGCCAGCAGCCCCCCAGGGGGAATTCGGACGGTGCAGTACTTC.

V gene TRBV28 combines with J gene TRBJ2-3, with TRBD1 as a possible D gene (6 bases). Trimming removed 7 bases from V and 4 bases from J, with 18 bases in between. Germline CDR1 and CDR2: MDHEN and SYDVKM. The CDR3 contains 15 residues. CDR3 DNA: TGTGCCAGCACCTCGCAGGGGTCATGGGCAGATACGCAGTATTTT. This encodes CASTSQGSWADTQYF.

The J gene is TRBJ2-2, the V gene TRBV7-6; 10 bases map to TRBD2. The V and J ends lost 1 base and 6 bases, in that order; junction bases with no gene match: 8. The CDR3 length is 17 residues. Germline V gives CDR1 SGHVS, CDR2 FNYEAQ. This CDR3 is CASSLGQAGGLAGELFF. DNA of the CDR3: TGTGCCAGCAGCTTAGGTCAAGCGGGGGGGCTTGCCGGGGAGCTGTTTTTT.

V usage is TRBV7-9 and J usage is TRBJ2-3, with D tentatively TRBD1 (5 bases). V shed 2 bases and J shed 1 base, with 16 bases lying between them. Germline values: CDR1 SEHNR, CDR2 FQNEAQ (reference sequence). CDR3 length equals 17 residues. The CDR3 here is CASSLQQAERRTDTQYF. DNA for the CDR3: TGTGCCAGCAGCTTACAACAGGCGGAGCGTCGCACAGATACGCAGTATTTT.

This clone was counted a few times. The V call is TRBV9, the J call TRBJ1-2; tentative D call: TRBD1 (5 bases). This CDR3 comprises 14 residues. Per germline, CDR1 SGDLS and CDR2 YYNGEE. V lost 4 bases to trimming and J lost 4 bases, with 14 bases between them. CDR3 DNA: TGTGCCAGCAGCCCCTCCAGGGTGGGCTATGGCTACACCTTC. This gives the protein CASSPSRVGYGYTF.

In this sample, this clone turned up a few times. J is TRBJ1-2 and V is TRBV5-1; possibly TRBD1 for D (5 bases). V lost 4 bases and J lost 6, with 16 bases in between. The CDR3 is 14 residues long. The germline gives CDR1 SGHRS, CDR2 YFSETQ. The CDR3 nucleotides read TGCGCCAGCAGCACCACCCAGGGAAGCGATGGCTACACCTTC. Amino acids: CASSTTQGSDGYTF.

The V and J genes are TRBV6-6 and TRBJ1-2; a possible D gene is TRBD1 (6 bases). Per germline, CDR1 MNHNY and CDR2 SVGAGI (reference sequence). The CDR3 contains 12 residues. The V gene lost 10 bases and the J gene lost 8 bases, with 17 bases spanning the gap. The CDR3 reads CATTSPGDGYTF. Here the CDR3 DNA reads TGTGCCACTACATCTCCAGGGGACGGCTACACCTTC.

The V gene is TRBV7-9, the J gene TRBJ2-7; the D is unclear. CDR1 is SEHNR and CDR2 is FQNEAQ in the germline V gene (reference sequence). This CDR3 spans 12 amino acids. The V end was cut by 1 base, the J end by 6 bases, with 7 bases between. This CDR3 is CASSLDSGEQYF. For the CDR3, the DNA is TGTGCCAGCAGCTTAGACTCGGGCGAGCAGTACTTC.

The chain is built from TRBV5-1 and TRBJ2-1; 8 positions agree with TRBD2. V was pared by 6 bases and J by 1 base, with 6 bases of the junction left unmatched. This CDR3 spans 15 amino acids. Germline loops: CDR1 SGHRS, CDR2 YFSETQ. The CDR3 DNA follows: TGCGCCAGCACTATCGGGGGGGCTTCCTACAATGAGCAGTTCTTC. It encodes CASTIGGASYNEQFF.

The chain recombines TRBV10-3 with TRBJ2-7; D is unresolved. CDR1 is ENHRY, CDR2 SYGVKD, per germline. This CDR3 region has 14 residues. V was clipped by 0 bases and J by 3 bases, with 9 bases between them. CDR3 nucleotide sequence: TGTGCCATCAGTGAGTCGGGCGGAGACTACGAGCAGTACTTC. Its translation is CAISESGGDYEQYF.

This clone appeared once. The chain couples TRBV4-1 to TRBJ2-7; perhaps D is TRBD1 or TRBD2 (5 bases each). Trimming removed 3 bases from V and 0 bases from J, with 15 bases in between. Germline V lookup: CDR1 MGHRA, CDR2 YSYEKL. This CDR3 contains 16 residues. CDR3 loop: CASSQIGTDGSYEQYF. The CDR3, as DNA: TGCGCCAGCAGCCAGATCGGGACGGATGGCTCCTACGAGCAGTACTTC.

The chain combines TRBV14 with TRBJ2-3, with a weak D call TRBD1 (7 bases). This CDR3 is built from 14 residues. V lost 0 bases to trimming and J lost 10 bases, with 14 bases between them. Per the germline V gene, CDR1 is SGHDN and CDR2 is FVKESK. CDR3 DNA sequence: TGTGCCAGCAGCCAAGACTACAGGGGAGGATCGCAGTATTTT. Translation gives CASSQDYRGGSQYF.

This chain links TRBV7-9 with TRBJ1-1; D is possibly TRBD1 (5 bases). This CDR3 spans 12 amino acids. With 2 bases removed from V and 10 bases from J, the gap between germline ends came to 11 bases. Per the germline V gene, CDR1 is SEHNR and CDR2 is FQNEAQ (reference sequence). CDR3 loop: CASSLNQGPAFF. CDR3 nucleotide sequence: TGTGCCAGCAGCTTAAATCAGGGTCCAGCTTTCTTT. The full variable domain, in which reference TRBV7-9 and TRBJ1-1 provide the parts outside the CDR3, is DTGVSQNPRHKITKRGQNVTFRCDPISEHNRLYWYRQTLGQGPEFLTYFQNEAQLEKSRLLSDRFSAERPKGSFSTLEIQRTEQGDSAMYLCASSLNQGPAFFGQGTRLTVV.